This T cell receptor beta chain was identified during a study of molecular identifiers for immune sequencing clone quantification. This clonotype was picked up many times. Trimming removed 5 bases at V and 0 bases at J, with 10 bases between. The V gene's germline CDR1 is MDHEN and CDR2 SYDVKM. The CDR3 spans 15 residues. For bulk TCR libraries, previously described methods and listed TCR primers were used. Using its own MiXCR run on the PCR reads, TCRdb lists one record per CDR3 protein. The sample has fewer than 350,000 distinct CDR3 sequences; about a fifth are singletons. Sequencing used naive CD8+ T cells from blood, with Jurkat cell RNA spiked in. The subset is: FACS-sorted CD8+CD4-CCR7+CD45RA+ naive T cells. The sequence came from a human donor in good health. Some libraries in this study had Jurkat cell RNA spiked in. This chain joins TRBV28 and TRBJ1-4; D unresolved. The CDR3, as DNA: TGTGCCAGCAGTACAGACTTTGCAACTAATGAAAAACTGTTTTTT. Translation: CASSTDFATNEKLFF. The full variable domain, in which reference TRBV28 and TRBJ1-4 provide the parts outside the CDR3, is DVKVTQSSRYLVKRTGEKVFLECVQDMDHENMFWYRQDPGLGLRLIYFSYDVKMKEKGDIPEGYSVSREKKERFSLILESASTNQTSMYLCASSTDFATNEKLFFGSGTQLSVL.